A single sample gave rise to the 21 T cell receptor beta chains below, sequenced in a study of blood T cell repertoires in COVID-19. Produced via immunoSEQ multiplex PCR; TCRdb's table is partial and in-frame only. The sample yields roughly 280,000 clones, 65% to 90% seen once. Sequenced: peripheral blood. These receptors were obtained from a man aged 25 to 40 with active or convalescent COVID-19.

V gene TRBV5-1 combines with J gene TRBJ1-1; TRBD1 aligns across 9 bases. The germline V gene encodes CDR1 SGHRS and CDR2 YFSETQ. The CDR3 runs 14 residues. The trim removed 5 bases at V and 10 bases at J, leaving 12 bases unmatched. Here the CDR3 reads CASRRAGTGRVAFF. The CDR3 DNA sequence: TGCGCCAGCAGGCGGGCCGGGACAGGGAGGGTAGCTTTCTTT.

This chain connects TRBV5-8 to TRBJ1-2; 7 nucleotides match TRBD1. J lost 5 bases, V lost 4 bases, and 11 bases had no gene match. CDR1 and CDR2 (germline): SGHTS, YDEGEE. This CDR3 is built from 15 residues. The CDR3 DNA sequence: TGTGCCAGCAGCCGACTTGGACAGGCTCAATATGGCTACACCTTC. Encoded protein: CASSRLGQAQYGYTF.

This rearrangement joins TRBV9 to TRBJ2-5, with D possibly matching TRBD1 (5 bases). The CDR3 is 14 residues long. Per the germline V gene, CDR1 is SGDLS and CDR2 is YYNGEE. V was trimmed by 4 bases and J by 3 bases, leaving 13 bases between them. For the CDR3, the DNA is TGTGCCAGCAGCTTAGGACACAACGAAGAGACCCAGTACTTC. It encodes CASSLGHNEETQYF.

The V call is TRBV18, the J call TRBJ2-7, with 8 bases identical to TRBD1. J was trimmed by 5 bases and V by 4 bases; bases with no gene match: 7. The CDR3 is made up of 14 amino acids. Germline V lookup: CDR1 KGHSH, CDR2 LQKENI. CDR3: CASSQGQGIHEQYF. CDR3 nucleotides: TGTGCCAGCTCACAAGGACAGGGAATCCACGAGCAGTACTTC.

V gene TRBV5-5 combines with J gene TRBJ2-7; the D gene is possibly TRBD2 (5 bases). This CDR3 comprises 14 residues. CDR1 and CDR2 from the germline V gene are SGHKS and YYEKEE (reference sequence). V gave up 0 bases and J gave up 3 bases, with 10 bases separating them. CDR3 nucleotide sequence: TGTGCCAGCAGCTTGGTAGGAGGTATCTACGAGCAGTACTTC. The encoded protein is CASSLVGGIYEQYF. The full variable domain, in which reference TRBV5-5 and TRBJ2-7 provide the parts outside the CDR3, is DAGVTQSPTHLIKTRGQQVTLRCSPISGHKSVSWYQQVLGQGPQFIFQYYEKEERGRGNFPDRFSARQFPNYSSELNVNALLLGDSALYLCASSLVGGIYEQYFGPGTRLTVT.

This chain uses TRBV3-1 (or the pseudogene TRBV3-2) with TRBJ2-5, with unresolved D. The CDR3 spans 13 residues. Germline V lookup: CDR1 LGHDT, CDR2 YNNKEL (reference sequence). V was pared by 4 bases and J by 5 bases, with 11 bases between. DNA of the CDR3: TGTGCCAGCAGCCCCCTGGCGCGGGAGACCCAGTACTTC. Translation: CASSPLARETQYF.

This chain uses TRBV10-1 with TRBJ2-3, with D possibly TRBD2 on 6 matching bases. This CDR3 is 17 amino acids long. Germline CDR1 and CDR2: WNHNN and SYGVQD (reference sequence). The V end was cut by 3 bases, the J end by 1 base, with 17 bases between. The CDR3 reads CASSEMGRLARTDTQYF. The CDR3 DNA sequence: TGCGCCAGCAGTGAAATGGGGAGGCTTGCCCGCACAGATACGCAGTATTTT.

The gene calls are TRBV11-2 and TRBJ1-3; TRBD1 matches at 8 bases. With 1 base clipped from V and 0 bases from J, the junction kept 5 bases outside the gene matches. Germline V gives CDR1 SGHAT, CDR2 FQNNGV. CDR3 length equals 17 residues. CDR3 residues: CASSLGRGQGSGNTIYF. The CDR3 DNA is TGTGCCAGCAGCTTAGGTCGAGGACAGGGCTCTGGAAACACCATATATTTT.

The V and J genes are TRBV5-5 and TRBJ1-1; D is uncertain. The CDR3 spans 15 residues. V dropped 6 bases and J dropped 0 bases, with 15 bases sitting between them. Germline V gene data show CDR1 as SGHKS and CDR2 as YYEKEE (reference sequence). In nucleotides, the CDR3 is TGTGCCAGCACCCCACGTGAACTTCTGAACACTGAAGCTTTCTTT. Its translation is CASTPRELLNTEAFF.

This sequence joins TRBV12-3 or TRBV12-4 and TRBJ1-1; D is ambiguous. Trimming took 5 bases from V and 5 from J, leaving 9 bases between them. The CDR3 loop spans 12 amino acids. The CDR3 DNA is TGTGCCAGCAGTCCTAGAGAGACTGAAGCTTTCTTT. Translated, it gives CASSPRETEAFF.

The chain recombines TRBV7-2 with TRBJ1-2; no reliable D call. V was shortened by 0 bases and J by 8 bases, with 13 bases between the two germline ends. CDR1 SGHTA and CDR2 FQGNSA come from the germline V gene. The CDR3 extends over 14 amino acids. The CDR3 DNA sequence: TGTGCCAGCAGCTTAGCGCGCCCCTCCAGGGGCTACACCTTC. The encoded protein is CASSLARPSRGYTF.

The CDR3 sequence: CASGLPTGTALNYGYTF. CDR3 nucleotide sequence: TGTGCTAGTGGTTTGCCTACCGGGACAGCTTTAAACTATGGCTACACCTTC. The chain has TRBV12-5 and TRBJ1-2; 7 bases agree with TRBD1. The CDR3 length is 17 residues. Looked up from germline, CDR1 is LGHNT and CDR2 is FRNRAP. After removal of 2 bases from V and 2 bases from J, the junction contained 11 bases not matched to a gene.

The chain combines TRBV29-1 with TRBJ2-7, with D perhaps TRBD2 (5 bases). This CDR3 has 13 residues. Germline-derived CDR1 and CDR2 are SQVTM and ANQGSEA. The V gene lost 4 bases and the J gene lost 2 bases, with 12 bases spanning the gap. The CDR3 spells CSVGGGGPYEQYF. CDR3 DNA sequence: TGCAGCGTTGGGGGTGGCGGGCCCTACGAGCAGTACTTC.

The chain recombines TRBV14 with TRBJ2-2, with no clear D. The V gene lost 3 bases and the J gene lost 5 bases, with 10 bases spanning the gap. The CDR3 is 14 amino acids. Germline assignment: CDR1 SGHDN and CDR2 FVKESK. The CDR3 loop is CASSQELRTGELFF. The DNA for the CDR3 is TGTGCCAGCAGCCAGGAGCTTCGGACCGGGGAGCTGTTTTTT.

A few counts support this clone. The rearrangement joins TRBV4-1 to TRBJ1-5, with 7 nucleotides matching TRBD1. V was pared by 5 bases and J by 6 bases, with 10 bases of the junction left unmatched. Germline V gene data show CDR1 as MGHRA and CDR2 as YSYEKL. This CDR3 comprises 15 residues. The CDR3 DNA reads as TGCGCCAGCAGCTATGGAACCGGGGACAGTCAGCCCCAGCATTTT. Its protein product is CASSYGTGDSQPQHF.

The chain carries TRBV2 and TRBJ2-1, with 9 nucleotides matching TRBD2. Trimming removed 1 base from V and 6 bases from J; junction bases left unmatched: 4. The CDR3 runs to 15 residues. The V gene's germline CDR1 is SNHLY and CDR2 FYNNEI. The CDR3 region is CASSEGAGGRNEQFF. The CDR3 DNA sequence: TGTGCCAGCAGTGAAGGTGCGGGGGGGCGCAATGAGCAGTTCTTC. The whole variable domain, remainder taken from reference TRBV2 and TRBJ2-1, is EPEVTQTPSHQVTQMGQEVILRCVPISNHLYFYWYRQILGQKVEFLVSFYNNEISEKSEIFDDQFSVERPDGSNFTLKIRSTKLEDSAMYFCASSEGAGGRNEQFFGPGTRLTVL.

V and J are TRBV12-3 or TRBV12-4 and TRBJ1-3; 7 bases map to TRBD1. The CDR3 totals 13 residues. V gave up 4 bases and J gave up 3 bases; unmatched junction bases: 0. The DNA for the CDR3 is TGTGCCAGCAGTTGGGACAGTGGAAACACCATATATTTT. This codes for CASSWDSGNTIYF.

V usage is TRBV13 and J usage is TRBJ2-1, with 7 bases fitting TRBD1. Germline V gene sequence: CDR1 PRHDT, CDR2 FYEKMQ (reference sequence). J lost 5 bases, V lost 5 bases, and 12 bases had no gene match. The CDR3 length is 16 residues. CDR3 in amino acids: CASSGPLGQRDNEQFF. DNA of the CDR3: TGTGCCAGCAGCGGCCCTCTGGGACAGCGAGACAATGAGCAGTTCTTC. Looking up the rest from reference TRBV13 and TRBJ2-1 gives the full variable domain: AAGVIQSPRHLIKEKRETATLKCYPIPRHDTVYWYQQGPGQDPQFLISFYEKMQSDKGSIPDRFSAQQFSDYHSELNMSSLELGDSALYFCASSGPLGQRDNEQFFGPGTRLTVL.

V usage is TRBV12-3 or TRBV12-4 and J usage is TRBJ1-1; D is unclear. Trimming left V 7 bases short and J 0 bases short, with 9 bases between. The CDR3 runs to 13 residues. The CDR3 DNA sequence: TGTGCCAGCAATCAACAAATGAACACTGAAGCTTTCTTT. The encoded protein is CASNQQMNTEAFF.

This rearrangement joins TRBV27 to TRBJ2-7, with D possibly matching TRBD2 (6 bases). The CDR3 spans 14 residues. Per germline, CDR1 MNHEY and CDR2 SMNVEV (reference sequence). V shed 2 bases and J shed 0 bases, with 8 bases lying between them. As DNA, the CDR3 is TGTGCCAGCAGTTTAGGGGGGAGCTCCTACGAGCAGTACTTC. It codes for CASSLGGSSYEQYF.

This chain links TRBV10-2 with TRBJ2-7, with D perhaps matching TRBD2 (6 bases). The germline V gene encodes CDR1 WSHSY and CDR2 SAAADI. The CDR3 contains 14 residues. V dropped 8 bases and J dropped 2 bases, with 16 bases sitting between them. The CDR3 region is CASLNSGGAYEQYF. The CDR3 coding sequence is TGCGCCAGCCTCAACAGCGGAGGGGCCTACGAGCAGTACTTC.